This T cell receptor (beta chain) was found in a study of T cells in Graves' hyperthyroidism and ophthalmopathy. This clonotype was counted ten times or more. TCR beta CDR3 region amplification was performed from RNA transcripts. First-round RT-PCR of the TCR CDR3 relied on the HTBI primer set. TCRdb redid the calling of the multiplex PCR reads with MiXCR, one entry per CDR3 protein. The table shows roughly 500,000 distinct CDR3 sequences, with just over 45% occurring only once. Germline V CDR1 and CDR2: SNHLY, FYNNEI. This CDR3 has 16 amino acids. The chain recombines TRBV2 with TRBJ2-6, with D perhaps matching TRBD2 (5 bases). This TCR came from an adult woman with Graves' disease, either hyperthyroidism or ophthalmopathy (not recorded which). Sequencing input: peripheral blood or thyroid tissue (not recorded which). The CDR3 nucleotides read TGTGCTAAGAGGGCCTTAGTACTCTCTGGGGCCAACGTCCTGACTTTC. Residues: CAKRALVLSGANVLTF.